The 27 T cell receptor beta chains below all came from one sample that was sequenced in a study of human T cells and chemical hapten exposure. The time point is: patch test 3, about 24 weeks after DPC sensitization. The treatment was: therapeutic diphenylcyclopropenone sensitization with weekly scalp DPC. One entry per CDR3 protein, called by TCRdb with MiXCR from the RACE reads. The data hold fewer than 200,000 distinct CDR3 sequences, with roughly 26% observed a single time. The source was whole blood, collected in connection with sensitization to the hapten diphenylcyclopropenone (DPC). The receptors stem from a woman between 18 and 29 years old with alopecia areata. Some clones in this sample may be carry-over from other donors' samples.

This chain joins TRBV7-6 and TRBJ2-7; D gene uncertain. V was shortened by 3 bases and J by 4 bases, with 10 bases between the two germline ends. The CDR3 loop spans 13 amino acids. Germline-derived CDR1 and CDR2 are SGHVS and FNYEAQ. CDR3 in DNA: TGTGCCAGCAGCTTCTCCGACTCGTACGAGCAGTACTTC. Its translation: CASSFSDSYEQYF.

The CDR3 region is CAWSLTAGQPQHF. CDR3 nucleotide sequence: TGTGCCTGGAGTCTGACCGCCGGTCAGCCCCAGCATTTT. The V and J genes are TRBV30 and TRBJ1-5; D is unclear. The germline V gene has CDR1 GTSNPN and CDR2 SVGIG (reference sequence). Trimming took off 2 bases at V and 6 bases at J, with 11 bases between the two ends. The CDR3 sequence is 13 residues long.

The chain uses TRBV29-1 and TRBJ1-2; D is perhaps TRBD1 (6 bases). Looked up from germline, CDR1 is SQVTM and CDR2 is ANQGSEA. V lost 3 bases and J lost 0, with 11 bases in between. The CDR3 covers 14 residues. In DNA, the CDR3 is TGCAGCGTTGATGGGGACACCACTAACTATGGCTACACCTTC. This gives the protein CSVDGDTTNYGYTF.

In its sample, this clonotype was seen a few times. The chain has TRBV3-1 and TRBJ2-1; D is ambiguous. CDR1 is LGHDT, CDR2 YNNKEL, per germline (reference sequence). V was clipped by 0 bases and J by 2 bases, with 2 bases between them. The CDR3 is made up of 13 amino acids. The CDR3 region has the DNA TGTGCCAGCAGCCAAGACACCTACAATGAGCAGTTCTTC. This sequence encodes CASSQDTYNEQFF.

Only a few counts were recorded for this clonotype. This chain joins TRBV18 and TRBJ1-5; tentatively, D is TRBD1 (6 bases). The CDR3 is made up of 14 amino acids. Per germline, CDR1 KGHSH and CDR2 LQKENI. V was cut by 2 bases and J by 8 bases, with 13 bases left in between. CDR3 bases: TGTGCCAGCTCACCAGTAGGGGGGGAAGAGCCCCAGCATTTT. Its translation is CASSPVGGEEPQHF.

The J gene is TRBJ2-1, the V gene TRBV4-3, with D hard to call. Germline V gene data show CDR1 as LGHNA and CDR2 as YSLEER. The CDR3 covers 17 residues. V was shortened by 0 bases and J by 3 bases, with 15 bases between the two germline ends. Here the CDR3 DNA reads TGCGCCAGCAGCCAAGATATTAACCTCCAGGTCTACAATGAGCAGTTCTTC. Encoded protein: CASSQDINLQVYNEQFF.

This clonotype has a single count. The V call is TRBV20-1, the J call TRBJ1-1; D remains ambiguous. V lost 4 bases and J lost 5, with 14 bases in between. This CDR3 region has 13 residues. Germline CDR1 and CDR2: DFQATT and SNEGSKA (reference sequence). CDR3 sequence reads: CSANGRWRTEAFF. The CDR3 DNA sequence: TGCAGTGCTAACGGCAGGTGGAGAACTGAAGCTTTCTTT.

A few counts support this clonotype. The chain is built from TRBV20-1 and TRBJ2-1; TRBD2 matches at 12 bases. The V and J ends lost 4 bases and 9 bases, in that order; junction bases with no gene match: 1. In germline, CDR1 is DFQATT, CDR2 SNEGSKA (reference sequence). The CDR3 contains 12 residues. Here the CDR3 reads CSAKTSGSEQFF. The CDR3, as DNA: TGCAGTGCTAAGACTAGCGGGAGTGAGCAGTTCTTC.

This chain uses TRBV20-1 with TRBJ2-1, with 8 bases matching TRBD2. The trim removed 4 bases at V and 6 bases at J, leaving 5 bases unmatched. Germline V gives CDR1 DFQATT, CDR2 SNEGSKA (reference sequence). The CDR3 contains 13 residues. CDR3 nucleotides: TGCAGTGCTATTAGCGGGAATAGCAATGAGCAGTTCTTC. Amino acid sequence: CSAISGNSNEQFF.

This clonotype has only a few counts. The V gene is TRBV4-2, the J gene TRBJ1-1; 9 bases are shared with TRBD1. This CDR3 is 17 amino acids long. From germline, CDR1 is LGHNA and CDR2 YNFKEQ. V was pared by 3 bases and J by 5 bases, with 13 bases of the junction left unmatched. The DNA for the CDR3 is TGTGCCAGCAGCCACCCCACCTCTGGGACAGGGAGAACTGAAGCTTTCTTT. Its translation is CASSHPTSGTGRTEAFF.

The V and J genes are TRBV20-1 and TRBJ2-2; TRBD1 agrees at 9 bases. Germline V gene sequence: CDR1 DFQATT, CDR2 SNEGSKA (reference sequence). The CDR3 is 16 residues long. Germline trimming cut 1 base from V and 3 bases from J; bases unmatched to any gene: 6. In DNA form, the CDR3 reads TGCAGTGCTAGAGCCCGGGACAGGGTGGACACCGGGGAGCTGTTTTTT. It specifies CSARARDRVDTGELFF.

A few counts support this clonotype. The chain recombines TRBV27 with TRBJ2-7; tentative D call: TRBD2 (6 bases). This CDR3 comprises 13 residues. The V end was cut by 5 bases, the J end by 2 bases, with 10 bases between. Germline lookup yields CDR1 MNHEY and CDR2 SMNVEV (reference sequence). The CDR3 bases are TGTGCCAGCAGTCTGACTAGTACCTACGAGCAGTACTTC. It specifies CASSLTSTYEQYF.

This chain uses TRBV12-3 or TRBV12-4 with TRBJ2-2; D is ambiguous. CDR3 length equals 13 residues. The V end was cut by 3 bases, the J end by 4 bases, with 6 bases between. For the CDR3, the DNA is TGTGCCAGCAGTTTTCTAAGCACCGGGGAGCTGTTTTTT. This translates into CASSFLSTGELFF.

V usage is TRBV9 and J usage is TRBJ2-1, with 13 bases identical to TRBD2. This CDR3 region has 15 residues. The V gene's germline CDR1 is SGDLS and CDR2 YYNGEE. V was pared by 4 bases and J by 4 bases, with 2 bases of the junction left unmatched. The CDR3 DNA sequence: TGTGCCAGCAGCCTGACTAGCGGGAGGTACAATGAGCAGTTCTTC. It codes for CASSLTSGRYNEQFF.

The chain employs TRBV4-1 and TRBJ2-2; 7 bases line up with TRBD2. The CDR3 is 16 amino acids. CDR1 MGHRA and CDR2 YSYEKL come from the germline V gene. With 4 bases clipped from V and 5 bases from J, the junction kept 10 bases outside the gene matches. The CDR3 nucleotides are TGCGCCAGCAGCCCCAGCCGACTTAGCGGGACCGGGGAGCTGTTTTTT. It specifies CASSPSRLSGTGELFF.

The chain couples TRBV27 to TRBJ1-1; TRBD1 matches 7 bases. J gave up 2 bases and V 5 bases, and 5 bases lay outside the gene matches. Germline V gene data show CDR1 as MNHEY and CDR2 as SMNVEV (reference sequence). The CDR3 contains 14 residues. CDR3 residues: CASSGRGSNTEAFF. In DNA form, the CDR3 reads TGTGCCAGCAGTGGCAGGGGGTCCAACACTGAAGCTTTCTTT.

The chain uses TRBV4-1 and TRBJ1-3, with D possibly being TRBD1 (5 bases). Germline CDR1 reads MGHRA; CDR2 reads YSYEKL. Trimming pared 1 base from V and 13 bases from J, leaving 14 bases between. The CDR3 has 13 amino acids. The CDR3 region is CASSQAIGVRIYF. CDR3 sequence (DNA): TGCGCCAGCAGCCAAGCCATAGGGGTTCGGATATATTTT.

This clonotype was seen a handful of times. The V gene is TRBV7-9, the J gene TRBJ1-4; D uncertain. Trimming stripped 3 bases from V and 8 bases from J, with 13 bases between. Germline loops: CDR1 SEHNR, CDR2 FQNEAQ (reference sequence). CDR3 length equals 14 residues. DNA of the CDR3: TGTGCCAGCAGCTTCGCATCACCCACAGAAAAACTGTTTTTT. Translating it yields CASSFASPTEKLFF.

V usage is TRBV4-1 and J usage is TRBJ2-7; D call uncertain. The ends were cut back, 1 base at V and 3 bases at J, with 7 bases in the middle. The CDR3 extends over 13 amino acids. The germline V gene has CDR1 MGHRA and CDR2 YSYEKL. As DNA, the CDR3 is TGCGCCAGCAGCCAAGTACAGAGCTACGAGCAGTACTTC. Translated: CASSQVQSYEQYF.

The V gene is TRBV5-1, the J gene TRBJ2-7; D perhaps matches TRBD1 (5 bases). The V end lost 2 bases, the J end lost 7 bases, and 13 bases lay between the germline ends. In germline, CDR1 is SGHRS, CDR2 YFSETQ. The CDR3 sequence is 13 residues long. The CDR3 DNA is TGCGCCAGCAGCTTAACAGGAGAATGGGAGCAGTACTTC. Residues: CASSLTGEWEQYF.

This clonotype was detected many times. The V call is TRBV9, the J call TRBJ1-2; D call uncertain. V was cut by 3 bases and J by 5 bases, with 5 bases left in between. This CDR3 has 11 residues. Germline-derived CDR1 and CDR2 are SGDLS and YYNGEE. DNA of the CDR3: TGTGCCAGCAGCGCTGCGTATGGCTACACCTTC. Translating gives CASSAAYGYTF.

The chain links TRBV18 to TRBJ1-2; TRBD1 is a possible D gene (5 bases). V was shortened by 0 bases and J by 4 bases, with 6 bases between the two germline ends. In germline, CDR1 is KGHSH, CDR2 LQKENI. CDR3 length: 13 amino acids. The CDR3 protein is CASSPPGGYGYTF. Written as DNA, the CDR3 is TGTGCCAGCTCACCACCGGGGGGCTATGGCTACACCTTC. The entire variable domain, with the rest obtained from reference TRBV18 and TRBJ1-2, is as follows: NAGVMQNPRHLVRRRGQEARLRCSPMKGHSHVYWYRQLPEEGLKFMVYLQKENIIDESGMPKERFSAEFPKEGPSILRIQQVVRGDSAAYFCASSPPGGYGYTFGSGTRLTVV.

The CDR3 loop reads CASSLQGASGFYEQYF. The CDR3 DNA reads as TGCGCCAGCAGCCTCCAAGGCGCTAGCGGGTTCTACGAGCAGTACTTC. The rearrangement joins TRBV5-1 to TRBJ2-7, with 8 bases that match TRBD2. Unmatched junction bases numbered 12, after V lost 4 bases and J lost 3 bases. The CDR3 is made up of 16 amino acids. Germline values: CDR1 SGHRS, CDR2 YFSETQ.

V and J are TRBV4-3 and TRBJ1-2; perhaps TRBD1 as D (6 bases). Trimming shortened V by 5 bases and J by 2 bases, and 15 bases separated the two germline ends. Germline lookup yields CDR1 LGHNA and CDR2 YSLEER. CDR3 length equals 15 residues. The chain's CDR3 is CASSTGGGRNYGYTF. Here the CDR3 DNA reads TGCGCCAGCAGCACGGGCGGGGGGCGGAACTATGGCTACACCTTC.

V is TRBV29-1 and J is TRBJ1-2, with a possible D match to TRBD1 (6 bases). Trimming removed 6 bases from V and 8 bases from J, with 10 bases in between. The CDR3 consists of 10 residues. The germline V gene encodes CDR1 SQVTM and CDR2 ANQGSEA. The chain's CDR3 is CSVYRAGYTF. The CDR3 nucleotides are TGCAGCGTCTACAGGGCCGGCTACACCTTC. The whole variable domain, remainder taken from reference TRBV29-1 and TRBJ1-2, is SAVISQKPSRDICQRGTSLTIQCQVDSQVTMMFWYRQQPGQSLTLIATANQGSEATYESGFVIDKFPISRPNLTFSTLTVSNMSPEDSSIYLCSVYRAGYTFGSGTRLTVV.

There are a few counts of this clonotype. J is TRBJ2-1 and V is TRBV7-2; 9 bases are shared with TRBD2. The CDR3 length is 15 residues. The germline CDR1 and CDR2 sequences are SGHTA and FQGNSA. With 3 bases clipped from V and 9 bases from J, the junction kept 9 bases outside the gene matches. CDR3 sequence (DNA): TGTGCCAGCAGCTTTGGCGGGGGGGCGGGGAGTGAGCAGTTCTTC. This encodes CASSFGGGAGSEQFF.

This chain links TRBV7-8 with TRBJ2-7, with 7 nucleotides matching TRBD1. Trimming took 1 base from V and 6 from J; bases not matched to a gene: 3. CDR1 and CDR2 from the germline V gene are SGHVS and FQNEAQ. The CDR3 is 13 residues long. CDR3 coding DNA: TGTGCCAGCAGCTTAGAGAACAGGGGCGAGCAGTACTTC. Translation gives CASSLENRGEQYF.